The 31 T cell receptor beta chains below were found in one sample sequenced in a study of T-cell reconstitution after alpha-beta-depleted transplantation in children. A library of TCRbeta sequences, prepared with unique molecular identifiers, was generated. Via MiXCR, TCRdb re-called the PCR reads, giving one row per CDR3 protein. Among 90,000 to 120,000 distinct CDR3 sequences listed, around 6.4% were seen once. Sequencing used PBMCs, mostly from graft donor cells, obtained 360 days after TCRalphabeta/CD19-depleted stem cell transplant. These receptors were obtained from a male patient aged 2 to 9 who had a stem cell transplant for acute lymphoblastic leukemia, so the T cells may come from the graft donor.

This clonotype was recorded a few times. This chain links TRBV20-1 with TRBJ2-7; TRBD1 might be the D (6 bases). The CDR3 totals 14 residues. CDR1 is DFQATT and CDR2 is SNEGSKA in the germline V gene (reference sequence). V was trimmed by 0 bases and J by 6 bases, leaving 15 bases between them. CDR3 in DNA: TGCAGTGCTAGAGATTACAGGGTTCCCGTCGAGCAGTACTTC. The encoded protein is CSARDYRVPVEQYF.

This clonotype was detected ten times or more. The chain recombines TRBV7-2 with TRBJ1-2; D unresolved. This CDR3 is 12 amino acids long. Germline-derived CDR1 and CDR2 are SGHTA and FQGNSA. The V and J ends lost 8 bases and 8 bases respectively, with 15 bases between them. The chain's CDR3 is CASHGIFVGYTF. CDR3 coding DNA: TGTGCCAGCCACGGGATATTCGTCGGCTACACCTTC.

At least ten counts were recorded for this clonotype. The chain is built from TRBV3-1 and TRBJ2-7, with no clear D. Trimming removed 2 bases from V and 3 bases from J, with 5 bases in between. This CDR3 is 12 amino acids long. Germline CDR1 and CDR2: LGHDT and YNNKEL (reference sequence). CDR3 protein: CASSQRVYEQYF. The CDR3, as DNA: TGTGCCAGCAGCCAAAGGGTCTACGAGCAGTACTTC.

V is TRBV14 and J is TRBJ1-2, with no clear D. The V end was cut by 3 bases, the J end by 5 bases, with 19 bases between. Germline assignment: CDR1 SGHDN and CDR2 FVKESK. The CDR3 extends over 16 amino acids. As DNA, the CDR3 is TGTGCCAGCAGCCAGGAGCCTACTTGGGCCCCTTATGGCTACACCTTC. Its protein is CASSQEPTWAPYGYTF. The variable domain in full, completed from reference TRBV14 and TRBJ1-2, reads EAGVTQFPSHSVIEKGQTVTLRCDPISGHDNLYWYRRVMGKEIKFLLHFVKESKQDESGMPNNRFLAERTGGTYSTLKVQPAELEDSGVYFCASSQEPTWAPYGYTFGSGTRLTVV.

In its sample, this clonotype was seen a few times. The J gene is TRBJ2-5, the V gene TRBV4-3; D remains unclear. Trimming removed 4 bases from V and 2 bases from J, with 17 bases in between. Germline V CDR1 and CDR2: LGHNA, YSLEER. The CDR3 extends over 16 amino acids. CDR3 sequence (DNA): TGCGCCAGCAGCCTAAAACTCAAGGGCCTTCAAGAGACCCAGTACTTC. Translation gives CASSLKLKGLQETQYF.

This chain connects TRBV21-1 to TRBJ2-5; the table's D call, TRBD1, was not checked against the DNA. TRBV21-1 is a listed pseudogene. The CDR3 runs to 17 residues. CDR3 residues: CASSKRPKVSPRGTQYF. CDR3 in DNA: TGTGCCAGCAGCAAAAGGCCAAAGGTGTCCCCGAGGGGGACCCAGTACTTC.

Concerning this clonotype: Possible read error: a much larger clone is one base away. V and J are TRBV7-9 and TRBJ2-7; D not certain. Per the germline V gene, CDR1 is SEHNR and CDR2 is FQNEAQ (reference sequence). This CDR3 has 13 amino acids. In DNA form, the CDR3 reads TGTTCCAGCAGCTTAAGCGCGCTTTACGAGCAGTACTTC. It encodes CSSSLSALYEQYF.

This clonotype occurred many times. The chain uses TRBV2 and TRBJ2-5; D is unresolved. The V gene's germline CDR1 is SNHLY and CDR2 FYNNEI. The length of the CDR3 is 11 residues. The V gene lost 10 bases and the J gene lost 6 bases, with 12 bases spanning the gap. CDR3 protein: CATLRSKTQYF. The CDR3 DNA follows: TGTGCCACCCTGAGGAGTAAGACCCAGTACTTC.

This clonotype appeared a few times. The chain has TRBV29-1 and TRBJ1-2; no clear D gene. Trimming stripped 6 bases from V and 8 bases from J, with 10 bases between. This CDR3 is built from 10 residues. Germline CDR1 is SQVTM and CDR2 is ANQGSEA. CDR3 protein: CSVPTEGYTF. CDR3 DNA: TGCAGCGTCCCCACGGAGGGCTACACCTTC. Full variable domain (remainder filled in from reference TRBV29-1 and TRBJ1-2): SAVISQKPSRDICQRGTSLTIQCQVDSQVTMMFWYRQQPGQSLTLIATANQGSEATYESGFVIDKFPISRPNLTFSTLTVSNMSPEDSSIYLCSVPTEGYTFGSGTRLTVV.

This clonotype has just a few counts. The rearrangement links TRBV4-3 to TRBJ1-4; D gene ambiguous. V lost 5 bases and J 0 bases, leaving 13 bases between the germline ends. The CDR3 has 16 amino acids. CDR1 and CDR2 from the germline V gene are LGHNA and YSLEER. The DNA for the CDR3 is TGCGCCAGCAGCTTCGGGTCTCCTTCAACTAATGAAAAACTGTTTTTT. As protein: CASSFGSPSTNEKLFF.

This clonotype was recorded many times. The chain has TRBV10-2 and TRBJ2-1, with TRBD2 matching over 14 bases. There are 15 residues in the CDR3. CDR1 WSHSY and CDR2 SAAADI come from the germline V gene. Germline trimming cut 6 bases from V and 3 bases from J; bases unmatched to any gene: 1. CDR3 in amino acids: CASRGTSGSYNEQFF. CDR3 DNA: TGCGCCAGCAGGGGGACTAGCGGGAGCTACAATGAGCAGTTCTTC.

This clonotype was counted many times. This rearrangement joins TRBV10-2 to TRBJ2-1; D possibly uses TRBD1 or TRBD2 (5 bases each). Per the germline V gene, CDR1 is WSHSY and CDR2 is SAAADI. V was trimmed by 4 bases and J by 1 base, leaving 14 bases between them. The CDR3 loop spans 16 amino acids. The CDR3 region is CASSVGTPTSYNEQFF. CDR3 bases: TGCGCCAGCAGTGTGGGGACCCCGACTTCCTACAATGAGCAGTTCTTC.

In this sample, this clonotype turned up a few times. The V call is TRBV4-2, the J call TRBJ2-7, with D perhaps TRBD1 or TRBD2 (6 bases each). Germline V lookup: CDR1 LGHNA, CDR2 YNFKEQ. Trimming removed 5 bases from V and 0 bases from J, with 14 bases in between. The CDR3 has 15 amino acids. CDR3 protein: CASSYTGATSYEQYF. In DNA form, the CDR3 reads TGTGCCAGCAGCTATACGGGGGCTACCTCCTACGAGCAGTACTTC.

This clonotype was detected ten times or more. The chain employs TRBV11-1 and TRBJ2-4, with D perhaps matching TRBD1 or TRBD2 (5 bases each). Germline CDR1 SGHAT, CDR2 FQDESV (reference sequence). Trimming pared 6 bases from V and 0 bases from J, leaving 21 bases between. CDR3 length equals 18 residues. The CDR3 DNA reads TGTGCCAGCAGTCTACAAGAGGGGCCTCTTCTAGCCAAAAACATTCAGTACTTC. Amino acid sequence: CASSLQEGPLLAKNIQYF.

The sample holds many counts of this clonotype. The chain employs TRBV20-1 and TRBJ2-1; 8 bases fit TRBD2. Germline-derived CDR1 and CDR2 are DFQATT and SNEGSKA (reference sequence). The CDR3 has 14 amino acids. Unmatched junction bases numbered 4, after V lost 1 base and J lost 5 bases. CDR3 coding DNA: TGCAGTGCTAGAGCCACTAGCGGAGACAATGAGCAGTTCTTC. Its translation: CSARATSGDNEQFF.

This clonotype has ten or more counts. J is TRBJ2-5 and V is TRBV6-1; possible D gene TRBD2, 6 bases. CDR3 length: 13 amino acids. Per the germline V gene, CDR1 is MNHNS and CDR2 is SASEGT. V was shortened by 10 bases and J by 3 bases, with 15 bases between the two germline ends. This CDR3 reads CATAGAREETQYF. The CDR3 bases are TGTGCCACAGCGGGCGCCAGGGAAGAGACCCAGTACTTC.

This clonotype was seen at least ten times. The genes are TRBV4-3 and TRBJ2-7; 8 bases fit TRBD1. This CDR3 is 16 amino acids long. V trimming: 0 bases; J trimming: 5 bases; junction bases outside the gene matches: 9. From germline, CDR1 is LGHNA and CDR2 YSLEER. The CDR3 is CASSQDMRQGLDEQYF. The CDR3 nucleotides read TGCGCCAGCAGCCAAGATATGAGACAGGGGCTCGACGAGCAGTACTTC.

This chain connects TRBV7-6 to TRBJ2-7, with D perhaps being TRBD1 or TRBD2 (6 bases each). The germline CDR1 and CDR2 sequences are SGHVS and FNYEAQ. The germline V and J ends were trimmed by 5 bases and 6 bases, with 17 bases remaining between them. This CDR3 comprises 14 residues. The CDR3 is CASSAGPGAAEQYF. The CDR3 nucleotides read TGTGCCAGCAGCGCTGGTCCGGGGGCTGCCGAGCAGTACTTC.

This clonotype has a count of ten or more. CDR3 DNA sequence: TGCAGCGCCTCCGGGACGGTGAACACTGAAGCTTTCTTT. This gives the protein CSASGTVNTEAFF. The chain is built from TRBV29-1 and TRBJ1-1; tentatively, D is TRBD1 (5 bases). This CDR3 comprises 13 residues. V lost 7 bases, J lost 0 bases, and 12 bases lay in between. Germline V lookup: CDR1 SQVTM, CDR2 ANQGSEA. Variable domain in full (rest from reference TRBV29-1 and TRBJ1-1): SAVISQKPSRDICQRGTSLTIQCQVDSQVTMMFWYRQQPGQSLTLIATANQGSEATYESGFVIDKFPISRPNLTFSTLTVSNMSPEDSSIYLCSASGTVNTEAFFGQGTRLTVV.

This clonotype was observed many times. The chain is built from TRBV29-1 and TRBJ2-7, with no clear D. This CDR3 has 13 residues. The V end lost 6 bases, the J end lost 3 bases, and 15 bases lay between the germline ends. Looked up from germline, CDR1 is SQVTM and CDR2 is ANQGSEA. The CDR3 sequence: CSVAPGTDYEQYF. CDR3 in DNA: TGCAGCGTCGCACCGGGCACCGACTACGAGCAGTACTTC.

This clonotype was seen at least ten times. CDR3 nucleotides: TGTGCCAGCAGCCAAAGCGGGACCTCCTACAATGAGCAGTTCTTC. It codes for CASSQSGTSYNEQFF. This chain connects TRBV12-3 or TRBV12-4 to TRBJ2-1; 7 positions agree with TRBD2. V dropped 6 bases and J dropped 0; count of bases not matched to a gene: 5. The CDR3 is made up of 15 amino acids.

This clonotype was counted many times. The chain uses TRBV5-1 and TRBJ2-7, with 10 bases fitting TRBD2. CDR3 length equals 14 residues. The V and J ends lost 2 bases and 7 bases, in that order; junction bases with no gene match: 6. CDR1 and CDR2 (germline): SGHRS, YFSETQ. The DNA of the CDR3 is TGCGCCAGCAGCTTTACTAGCGGGGTCCCGGAGCAGTACTTC. Translated, it gives CASSFTSGVPEQYF.

This clonotype showed up just a few times. V is TRBV9 and J is TRBJ1-1; D might be TRBD1 (5 bases). Trimming stripped 7 bases from V and 3 bases from J, with 16 bases between. Germline loops: CDR1 SGDLS, CDR2 YYNGEE. This CDR3 contains 14 residues. CDR3 bases: TGTGCCAGCGGTCCCCGGGCAGGGTACACTGAAGCTTTCTTT. Protein: CASGPRAGYTEAFF. Combining the CDR3 with reference TRBV9 and TRBJ1-1 gives the whole variable domain DSGVTQTPKHLITATGQRVTLRCSPRSGDLSVYWYQQSLDQGLQFLIQYYNGEERAKGNILERFSAQQFPDLHSELNLSSLELGDSALYFCASGPRAGYTEAFFGQGTRLTVV.

This clonotype was found many times. The rearrangement uses TRBV14 and TRBJ2-1; TRBD2 agrees at 10 bases. Per the germline V gene, CDR1 is SGHDN and CDR2 is FVKESK. After removal of 6 bases from V and 2 bases from J, the junction contained 7 bases not matched to a gene. The CDR3 has 16 amino acids. In DNA form, the CDR3 reads TGTGCCAGCAGTCCCAGCGGGGGGGCCCCCTACAATGAGCAGTTCTTC. It specifies CASSPSGGAPYNEQFF.

This rearrangement joins TRBV7-8 to TRBJ2-7, with 8 bases fitting TRBD1. This CDR3 contains 14 residues. The V and J ends lost 5 bases and 4 bases, in that order; junction bases with no gene match: 7. CDR1 and CDR2 (germline): SGHVS, FQNEAQ. The CDR3: CASSPQGVFYEQYF. CDR3 sequence (DNA): TGTGCCAGCAGCCCACAGGGGGTTTTTTACGAGCAGTACTTC.

The table lists this clonotype with many counts. The rearrangement uses TRBV7-8 and TRBJ1-1; D uncertain. Trimming pared 2 bases from V and 4 bases from J, leaving 11 bases between. CDR1 SGHVS and CDR2 FQNEAQ come from the germline V gene. The CDR3 sequence is 14 residues long. The CDR3 DNA follows: TGTGCCAGCAGCTTATATAAGGAGAGCACTGAAGCTTTCTTT. Translating gives CASSLYKESTEAFF. The variable domain in full, completed from reference TRBV7-8 and TRBJ1-1, reads GAGVSQSPRYKVAKRGQDVALRCDPISGHVSLFWYQQALGQGPEFLTYFQNEAQLDKSGLPSDRFFAERPEGSVSTLKIQRTQQEDSAVYLCASSLYKESTEAFFGQGTRLTVV.

Concerning this clonotype itself: One end of the junction is discordant with germline, which a read error may explain. V usage is TRBV28 and J usage is TRBJ2-5, with 10 bases fitting TRBD2. The CDR3 has 19 amino acids. CDR1 and CDR2 (germline): MDHEN, SYDVKM. Here the CDR3 DNA reads TGTGCCAGCTGTTTCATCCCTTACGGGACTAGCGCCTTCCAAGAGACCCAGTACTTC. Translation gives CASCFIPYGTSAFQETQYF.

This clonotype was detected ten times or more. The chain uses TRBV29-1 and TRBJ2-1; D may be TRBD2 (6 bases). Between the trimmed V and J ends, which lost 4 bases and 7 bases, there was a span of 14 bases. CDR1 SQVTM and CDR2 ANQGSEA come from the germline V gene. There are 13 residues in the CDR3. The CDR3 region is CSVVRRVRNEQFF. CDR3 DNA: TGCAGCGTTGTTCGGAGGGTCCGTAATGAGCAGTTCTTC.

V and J are TRBV7-3 and TRBJ2-5; D is uncertain. In germline, CDR1 is SGHTA, CDR2 FQGTGA. This CDR3 contains 13 residues. V was trimmed by 4 bases and J by 4 bases, leaving 10 bases between them. The CDR3 DNA follows: TGTGCCAGCAGCTCCCCCGGTGGAGAGACCCAGTACTTC. Its translation is CASSSPGGETQYF.

CDR3 in amino acids: CAMRGGTEAFF. CDR3 nucleotides: TGTGCCATGCGAGGGGGGACTGAAGCTTTCTTT. The chain couples TRBV10-3 to TRBJ1-1, with a possible D match to TRBD1 (6 bases). Trimming cost V 9 bases and J 5 bases, with 10 bases left between them. From germline, CDR1 is ENHRY and CDR2 SYGVKD. This CDR3 is 11 amino acids long.

This clonotype was observed at least ten times. V and J are TRBV20-1 and TRBJ2-7; either TRBD1 or TRBD2 may fit D (6 bases each). The CDR3 consists of 14 residues. Deletions cut 1 base from V and 6 bases from J, with 16 bases between. Germline V gives CDR1 DFQATT, CDR2 SNEGSKA (reference sequence). This chain's CDR3 is CSARGPGGGREQYF. CDR3 DNA sequence: TGCAGTGCTAGAGGTCCAGGAGGGGGTCGCGAGCAGTACTTC.